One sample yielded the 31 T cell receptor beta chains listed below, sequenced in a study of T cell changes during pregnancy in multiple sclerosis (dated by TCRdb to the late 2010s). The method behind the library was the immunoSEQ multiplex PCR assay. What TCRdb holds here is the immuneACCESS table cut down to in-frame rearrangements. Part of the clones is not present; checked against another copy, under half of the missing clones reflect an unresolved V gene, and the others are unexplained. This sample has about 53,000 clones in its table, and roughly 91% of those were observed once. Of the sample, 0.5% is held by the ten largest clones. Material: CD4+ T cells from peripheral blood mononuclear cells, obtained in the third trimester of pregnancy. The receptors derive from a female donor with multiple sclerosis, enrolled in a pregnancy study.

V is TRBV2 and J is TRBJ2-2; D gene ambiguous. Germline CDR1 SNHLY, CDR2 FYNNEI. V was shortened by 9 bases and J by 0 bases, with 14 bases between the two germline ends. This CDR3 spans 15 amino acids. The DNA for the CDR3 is TGTGCCAGTAAAGAGCAATCGACGAACACCGGGGAGCTGTTTTTT. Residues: CASKEQSTNTGELFF.

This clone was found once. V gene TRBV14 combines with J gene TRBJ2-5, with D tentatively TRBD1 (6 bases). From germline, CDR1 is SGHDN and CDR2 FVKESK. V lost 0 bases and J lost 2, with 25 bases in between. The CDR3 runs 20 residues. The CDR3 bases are TGTGCCAGCAGCCAAGATTTATCGGGGTCGCGGACAGCCGGACAAGAGACCCAGTACTTC. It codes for CASSQDLSGSRTAGQETQYF.

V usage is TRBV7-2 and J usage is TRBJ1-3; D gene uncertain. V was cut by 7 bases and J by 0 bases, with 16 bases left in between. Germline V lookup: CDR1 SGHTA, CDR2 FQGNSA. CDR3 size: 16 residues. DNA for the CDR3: TGTGCCAGCACCAAAAACAGCCTCGGCTCTGGAAACACCATATATTTT. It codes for CASTKNSLGSGNTIYF.

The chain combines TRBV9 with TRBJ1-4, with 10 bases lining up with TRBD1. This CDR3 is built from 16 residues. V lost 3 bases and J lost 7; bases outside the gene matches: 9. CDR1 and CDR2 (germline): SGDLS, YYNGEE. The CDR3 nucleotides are TGTGCCAGCAGCGCGACAGGGGGCGTTCAGGGTGAAAAACTGTTTTTT. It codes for CASSATGGVQGEKLFF.

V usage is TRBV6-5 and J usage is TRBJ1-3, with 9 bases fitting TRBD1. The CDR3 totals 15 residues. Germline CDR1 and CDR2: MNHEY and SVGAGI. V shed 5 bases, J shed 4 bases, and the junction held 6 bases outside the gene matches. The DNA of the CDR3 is TGTGCCAGCAGTCCACAGGGGGCGCGAGGAAACACCATATATTTT. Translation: CASSPQGARGNTIYF.

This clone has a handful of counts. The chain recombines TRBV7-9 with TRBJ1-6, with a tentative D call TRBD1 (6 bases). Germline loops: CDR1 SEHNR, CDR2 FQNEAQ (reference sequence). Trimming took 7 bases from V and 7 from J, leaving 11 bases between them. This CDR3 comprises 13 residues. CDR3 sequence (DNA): TGTGCCAGCACCGGACAGTTAAATTCACCCCTCCACTTT. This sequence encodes CASTGQLNSPLHF.

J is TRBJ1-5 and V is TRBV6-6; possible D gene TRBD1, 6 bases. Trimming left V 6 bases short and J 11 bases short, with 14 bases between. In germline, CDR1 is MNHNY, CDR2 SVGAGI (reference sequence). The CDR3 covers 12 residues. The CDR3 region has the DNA TGTGCCAGCAGGGCAGGGGAAGGGGCCCAGCATTTT. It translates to CASRAGEGAQHF.

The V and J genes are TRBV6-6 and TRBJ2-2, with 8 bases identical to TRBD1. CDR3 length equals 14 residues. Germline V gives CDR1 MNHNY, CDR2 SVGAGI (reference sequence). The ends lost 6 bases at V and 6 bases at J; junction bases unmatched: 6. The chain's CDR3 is CASRATGDPGELFF. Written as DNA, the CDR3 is TGTGCCAGCAGGGCGACAGGGGATCCCGGGGAGCTGTTTTTT.

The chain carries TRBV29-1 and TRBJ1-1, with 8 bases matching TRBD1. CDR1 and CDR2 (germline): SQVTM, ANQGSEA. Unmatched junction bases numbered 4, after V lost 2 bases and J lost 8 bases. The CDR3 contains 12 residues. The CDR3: CSVEPGQGEAFF. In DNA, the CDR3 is TGCAGCGTTGAACCCGGACAGGGAGAAGCTTTCTTT. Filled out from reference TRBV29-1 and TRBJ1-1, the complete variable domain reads SAVISQKPSRDICQRGTSLTIQCQVDSQVTMMFWYRQQPGQSLTLIATANQGSEATYESGFVIDKFPISRPNLTFSTLTVSNMSPEDSSIYLCSVEPGQGEAFFGQGTRLTVV.

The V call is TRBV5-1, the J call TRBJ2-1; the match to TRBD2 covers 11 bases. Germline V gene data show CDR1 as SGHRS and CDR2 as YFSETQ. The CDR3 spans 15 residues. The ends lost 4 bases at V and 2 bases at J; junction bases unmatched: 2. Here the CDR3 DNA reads TGCGCCAGCAGCCCGACTAGCGGGGCCTACAATGAGCAGTTCTTC. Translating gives CASSPTSGAYNEQFF.

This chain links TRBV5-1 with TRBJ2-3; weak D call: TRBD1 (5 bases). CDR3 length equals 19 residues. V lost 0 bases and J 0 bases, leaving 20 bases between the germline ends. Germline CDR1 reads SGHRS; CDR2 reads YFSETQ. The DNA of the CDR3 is TGCGCCAGCAGCTTGGCCTTTGAATTAATACGACAGAGCACAGATACGCAGTATTTT. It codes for CASSLAFELIRQSTDTQYF.

The CDR3 is CASNEGLSEAFF. The CDR3 DNA sequence: TGTGCCAGTAACGAGGGTCTATCTGAAGCTTTCTTT. J is TRBJ1-1 and V is TRBV19; D not certain. The CDR3 is 12 residues long. The germline V and J ends were trimmed by 7 bases and 6 bases, with 12 bases remaining between them. In germline, CDR1 is LNHDA, CDR2 SQIVND (reference sequence).

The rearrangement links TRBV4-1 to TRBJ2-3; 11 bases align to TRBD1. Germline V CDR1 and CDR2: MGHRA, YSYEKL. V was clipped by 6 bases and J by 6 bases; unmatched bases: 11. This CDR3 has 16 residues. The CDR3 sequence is CASSPRGDRGGDTQYF. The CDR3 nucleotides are TGCGCCAGCAGTCCGCGTGGGGACAGGGGGGGGGATACGCAGTATTTT.

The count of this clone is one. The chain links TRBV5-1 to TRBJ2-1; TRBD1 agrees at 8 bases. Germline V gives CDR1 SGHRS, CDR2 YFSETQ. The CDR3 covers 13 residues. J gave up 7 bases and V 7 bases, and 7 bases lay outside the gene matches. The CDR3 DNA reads TGCGCCAGCGGACAGGGCCCGGGTAATGAGCAGTTCTTC. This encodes CASGQGPGNEQFF.

CDR3 in amino acids: CASSYGPGIYEQYF. The CDR3, as DNA: TGTGCCAGCAGTTATGGCCCTGGCATCTACGAGCAGTACTTC. The chain has TRBV6-5 and TRBJ2-7; the D is unclear. The CDR3 sequence is 14 residues long. Germline CDR1 reads MNHEY; CDR2 reads SVGAGI. The V gene lost 3 bases and the J gene lost 3 bases, with 12 bases spanning the gap.

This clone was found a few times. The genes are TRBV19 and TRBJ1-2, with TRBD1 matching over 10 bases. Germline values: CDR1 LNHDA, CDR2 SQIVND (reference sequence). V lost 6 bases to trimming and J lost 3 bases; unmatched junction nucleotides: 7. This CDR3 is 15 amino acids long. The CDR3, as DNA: TGTGCCAGTAGGAACGGACAGGGGGGCGACTATGGCTACACCTTC. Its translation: CASRNGQGGDYGYTF.

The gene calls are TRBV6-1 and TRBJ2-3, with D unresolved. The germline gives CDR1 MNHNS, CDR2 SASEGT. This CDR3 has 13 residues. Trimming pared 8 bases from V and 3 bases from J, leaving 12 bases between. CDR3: CASQQTVTDTQYF. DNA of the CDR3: TGTGCCAGCCAACAGACGGTTACAGATACGCAGTATTTT.

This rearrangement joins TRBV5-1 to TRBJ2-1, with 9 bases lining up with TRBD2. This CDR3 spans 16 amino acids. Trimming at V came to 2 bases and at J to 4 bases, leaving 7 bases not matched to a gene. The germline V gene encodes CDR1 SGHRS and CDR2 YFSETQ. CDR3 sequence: CASSLRGGARYNEQFF. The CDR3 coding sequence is TGCGCCAGCAGCTTACGCGGGGGGGCCAGATACAATGAGCAGTTCTTC.

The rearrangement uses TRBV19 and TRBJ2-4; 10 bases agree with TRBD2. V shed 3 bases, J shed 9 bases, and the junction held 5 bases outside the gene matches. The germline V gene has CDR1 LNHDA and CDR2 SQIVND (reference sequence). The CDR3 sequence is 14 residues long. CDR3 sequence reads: CASSMGGLASIQYF. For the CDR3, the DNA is TGTGCCAGTAGTATGGGGGGACTAGCGAGCATTCAGTACTTC.

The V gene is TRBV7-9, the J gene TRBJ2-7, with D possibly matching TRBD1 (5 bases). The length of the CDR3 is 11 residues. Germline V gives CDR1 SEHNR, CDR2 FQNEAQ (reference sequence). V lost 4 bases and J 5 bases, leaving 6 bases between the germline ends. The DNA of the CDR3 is TGTGCCAGCAGCTCCAGGGACGAGCAGTACTTC. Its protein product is CASSSRDEQYF.

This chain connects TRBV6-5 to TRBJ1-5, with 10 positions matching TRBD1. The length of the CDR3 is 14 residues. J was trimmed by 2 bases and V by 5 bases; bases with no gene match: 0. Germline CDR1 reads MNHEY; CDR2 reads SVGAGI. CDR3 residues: CASSGTGGNQPQHF. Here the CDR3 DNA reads TGTGCCAGCAGTGGGACAGGGGGCAATCAGCCCCAGCATTTT.

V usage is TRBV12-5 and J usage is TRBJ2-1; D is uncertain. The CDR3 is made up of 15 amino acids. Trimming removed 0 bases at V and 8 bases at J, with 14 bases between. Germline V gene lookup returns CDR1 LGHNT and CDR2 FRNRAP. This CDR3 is CASGLVIPDLDEQFF. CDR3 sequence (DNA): TGTGCTAGTGGTTTGGTAATTCCAGATCTCGATGAGCAGTTCTTC.

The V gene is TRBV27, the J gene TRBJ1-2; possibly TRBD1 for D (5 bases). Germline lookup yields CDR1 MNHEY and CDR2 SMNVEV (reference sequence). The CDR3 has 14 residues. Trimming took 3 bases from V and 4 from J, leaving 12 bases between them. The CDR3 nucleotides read TGTGCCAGCAGTTTGGGCCAGGGTATCTATGGCTACACCTTC. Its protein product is CASSLGQGIYGYTF.

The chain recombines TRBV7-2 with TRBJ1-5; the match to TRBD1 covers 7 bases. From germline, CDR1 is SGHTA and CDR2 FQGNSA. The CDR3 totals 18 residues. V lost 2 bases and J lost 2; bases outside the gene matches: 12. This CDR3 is CASSLKPQGEFGNQPQHF. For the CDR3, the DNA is TGTGCCAGCAGCTTAAAACCCCAGGGGGAATTCGGCAATCAGCCCCAGCATTTT.

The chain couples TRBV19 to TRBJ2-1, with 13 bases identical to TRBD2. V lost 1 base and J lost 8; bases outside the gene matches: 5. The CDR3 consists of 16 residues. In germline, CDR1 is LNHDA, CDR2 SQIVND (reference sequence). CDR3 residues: CASSIGLAGGLHEQFF. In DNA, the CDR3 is TGTGCCAGTAGTATAGGACTAGCGGGGGGCCTGCATGAGCAGTTCTTC.

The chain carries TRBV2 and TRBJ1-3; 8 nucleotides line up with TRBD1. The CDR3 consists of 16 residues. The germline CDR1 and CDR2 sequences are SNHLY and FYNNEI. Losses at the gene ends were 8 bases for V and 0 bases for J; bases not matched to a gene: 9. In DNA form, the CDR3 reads TGTGCCAGCGGGGCAGGACAGGGTCACTCTGGAAACACCATATATTTT. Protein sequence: CASGAGQGHSGNTIYF.

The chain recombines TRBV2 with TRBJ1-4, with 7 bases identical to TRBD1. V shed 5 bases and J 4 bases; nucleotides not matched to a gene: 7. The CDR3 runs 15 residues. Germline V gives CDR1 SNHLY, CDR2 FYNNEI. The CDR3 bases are TGTGCCAGCAGTCCAGTCGGGACAGATAATGAAAAACTGTTTTTT. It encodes CASSPVGTDNEKLFF.

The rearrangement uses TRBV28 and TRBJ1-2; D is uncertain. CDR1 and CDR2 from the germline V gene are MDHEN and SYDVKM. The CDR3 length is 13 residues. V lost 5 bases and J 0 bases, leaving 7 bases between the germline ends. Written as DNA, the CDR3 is TGTGCCAGCAGTCAAGGAGCTAACTATGGCTACACCTTC. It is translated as CASSQGANYGYTF.

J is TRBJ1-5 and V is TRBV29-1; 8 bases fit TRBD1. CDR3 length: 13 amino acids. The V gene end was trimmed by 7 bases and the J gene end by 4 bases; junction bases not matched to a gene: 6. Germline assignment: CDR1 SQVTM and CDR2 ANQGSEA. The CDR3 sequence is CSGSTGVNQPQHF. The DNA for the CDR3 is TGCAGCGGATCGACAGGGGTTAATCAGCCCCAGCATTTT. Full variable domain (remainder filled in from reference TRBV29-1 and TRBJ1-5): SAVISQKPSRDICQRGTSLTIQCQVDSQVTMMFWYRQQPGQSLTLIATANQGSEATYESGFVIDKFPISRPNLTFSTLTVSNMSPEDSSIYLCSGSTGVNQPQHFGDGTRLSIL.

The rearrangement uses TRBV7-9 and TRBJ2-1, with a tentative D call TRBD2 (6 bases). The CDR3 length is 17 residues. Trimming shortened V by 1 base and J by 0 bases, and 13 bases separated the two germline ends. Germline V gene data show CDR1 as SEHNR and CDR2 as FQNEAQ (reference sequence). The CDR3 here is CASSLDPGTYSYNEQFF. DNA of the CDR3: TGTGCCAGCAGCTTAGACCCGGGGACTTACTCCTACAATGAGCAGTTCTTC.

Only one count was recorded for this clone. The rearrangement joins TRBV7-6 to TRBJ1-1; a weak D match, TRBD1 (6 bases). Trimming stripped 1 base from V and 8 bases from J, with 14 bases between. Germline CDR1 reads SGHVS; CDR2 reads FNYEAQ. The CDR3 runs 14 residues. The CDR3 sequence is CASSLGTGHAEAFF. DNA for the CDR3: TGTGCCAGCAGCTTAGGGACGGGACACGCCGAAGCTTTCTTT.